The rows below give T cell receptor beta chains drawn from one sample of a study of blood T cell repertoires in COVID-19. Sequencing used immunoSEQ multiplex PCR; TCRdb keeps in-frame clones, though not all of them. The data contain hundreds of thousands of clones, about nine tenths of them singletons. The sequenced material came from PBMCs or T cells enriched from blood (not recorded which). The receptors originated from a man between 60 and 75 years old who had recovered from COVID-19. The CDR3 runs from the conserved cysteine through the conserved F or W. Size is stated for part of the rows, as once, few or many counts, or as a class when the clone is expanded.

v_gene	j_gene	abundance	CDR3aa
TRBV19	TRBJ2-5	-	CASSEGRETQYF
TRBV24-1	TRBJ2-1	once	CATSEPTSGGYNEQFF
TRBV5-1	TRBJ2-3	-	CASSPDPGTDTQYF
TRBV5-1	TRBJ1-1	-	CASSPRMNTEAFF
TRBV5-1	TRBJ1-2	-	CASSAGGSANYGYTF
TRBV18	TRBJ1-4	-	CASSPPYSNEKLFF
TRBV19	TRBJ2-1	once	CASSPTSGRNEQFF
TRBV14	TRBJ1-6	-	CASSQEWGRSPLHF
TRBV28	TRBJ2-2	-	CASSRGQIGTGELFF
TRBV7-2	TRBJ2-1	-	CASSLVLYEQFF
TRBV4-1	TRBJ2-2	-	CASSQGVGDTGELFF
TRBV11-2	TRBJ1-1	-	CASSPGGQGIGNTEAFF